This passage covers 22 T cell receptor beta chains from one sample sequenced in a study of blood T cell repertoires in COVID-19. Clones were sequenced by immunoSEQ multiplex PCR, and TCRdb holds only the in-frame ones, with some missing. Of approximately 160,000 clones in the sample, over 80% were seen once. Source material: peripheral blood. Receptors were obtained from a woman aged 55 to 70 with acute or convalescent COVID-19.

The table lists this clone with a few counts. The genes are TRBV5-1 and TRBJ2-7; maybe TRBD2 (6 bases). CDR3 length equals 14 residues. CDR1 is SGHRS and CDR2 is YFSETQ in the germline V gene. Trimming stripped 8 bases from V and 0 bases from J, with 15 bases between. As DNA, the CDR3 is TGCGCCAGTTCCTTTTACGGGGGCTCCTACGAGCAGTACTTC. Translating gives CASSFYGGSYEQYF.

This clone was seen only once. The V gene is TRBV18, the J gene TRBJ1-1, with D perhaps matching TRBD1 (5 bases). Germline CDR1 KGHSH, CDR2 LQKENI. Trimming stripped 1 base from V and 5 bases from J, with 11 bases between. The CDR3 is made up of 14 amino acids. CDR3 sequence reads: CASSPQGLRTEAFF. CDR3 sequence (DNA): TGTGCCAGCTCACCACAGGGACTAAGGACTGAAGCTTTCTTT. Full variable domain (missing parts from reference TRBV18 and TRBJ1-1): NAGVMQNPRHLVRRRGQEARLRCSPMKGHSHVYWYRQLPEEGLKFMVYLQKENIIDESGMPKERFSAEFPKEGPSILRIQQVVRGDSAAYFCASSPQGLRTEAFFGQGTRLTVV.

The chain recombines TRBV29-1 with TRBJ1-2, with D tentatively TRBD1 (5 bases). The CDR3 is made up of 12 amino acids. Trimming removed 6 bases at V and 8 bases at J, with 16 bases between. Germline CDR1 is SQVTM and CDR2 is ANQGSEA. CDR3 nucleotide sequence: TGCAGCGTCGCCATCACGACAGCGGGCTACACCTTC. It encodes CSVAITTAGYTF.

The chain has TRBV12-3 or TRBV12-4 and TRBJ1-2; possible D gene TRBD1, 6 bases. The V end was cut by 4 bases, the J end by 8 bases, with 14 bases between. The CDR3 spans 13 residues. CDR3 DNA: TGTGCCAGCAGTTCAGACAGGTCGTTAGGCTACACCTTC. It is translated as CASSSDRSLGYTF.

This clone has only one observation. The gene calls are TRBV6-2 or TRBV6-3 and TRBJ1-2; TRBD1 aligns across 9 bases. Unmatched junction bases numbered 4, after V lost 2 bases and J lost 9 bases. In germline, CDR1 is MNHEY, CDR2 SVGEGT. This CDR3 region has 13 residues. The CDR3 reads CASSYTGQGRYTF. DNA for the CDR3: TGTGCCAGCAGTTACACGGGACAGGGTCGCTACACCTTC.

In this sample, this clone turned up once. V usage is TRBV19 and J usage is TRBJ2-6; a weak D match, TRBD1 (5 bases). Between the trimmed V and J ends, which lost 1 base and 0 bases, there was a span of 10 bases. This CDR3 is 17 amino acids long. Per the germline V gene, CDR1 is LNHDA and CDR2 is SQIVND (reference sequence). CDR3 DNA sequence: TGTGCCAGTAGTATAGGGGGCAGGGCCTCTGGGGCCAACGTCCTGACTTTC. It is translated as CASSIGGRASGANVLTF.

The rearrangement uses TRBV11-2 and TRBJ2-1; D not resolved. Trimming stripped 0 bases from V and 13 bases from J, with 13 bases between. This CDR3 contains 13 residues. Per the germline V gene, CDR1 is SGHAT and CDR2 is FQNNGV. In DNA form, the CDR3 reads TGTGCCAGCAGCTTAGAAGTCATGGCACAACAGTTCTTC. Translated, it gives CASSLEVMAQQFF.

The chain combines TRBV1 with TRBJ2-5; whether TRBD2, the table's D call, matches the DNA was not checked. TRBV1 is a listed pseudogene. The CDR3 is 15 residues long. CDR3 nucleotide sequence: TGCACCAGCAGCCCGGGACTAGCGGGGAGGGAGACCCAGTACTTC. Its translation: CTSSPGLAGRETQYF.

The chain recombines TRBV7-9 with TRBJ2-5; D perhaps matches TRBD1 (6 bases). Trimming cost V 2 bases and J 5 bases, with 15 bases left between them. The germline V gene has CDR1 SEHNR and CDR2 FQNEAQ (reference sequence). The CDR3 sequence is 15 residues long. For the CDR3, the DNA is TGTGCCAGCAGCTTACCCCGGACAGAGGGGGAGACCCAGTACTTC. Amino acids: CASSLPRTEGETQYF.

The chain recombines TRBV3-1 (or the pseudogene TRBV3-2) with TRBJ2-2; 7 bases map to TRBD1. Trimming removed 4 bases from V and 3 bases from J; junction bases left unmatched: 2. The CDR3 has 14 amino acids. Germline CDR1 and CDR2: LGHDT and YNNKEL (reference sequence). Written as DNA, the CDR3 is TGTGCCAGCAGCCCGGGACAGCACACCGGGGAGCTGTTTTTT. Amino acids: CASSPGQHTGELFF.

The chain joins TRBV7-2 to TRBJ2-5, with 8 bases aligning to TRBD2. The CDR3 spans 14 residues. The V segment lost 3 bases and the J segment 5 bases; nucleotides outside the gene matches: 5. The germline CDR1 and CDR2 sequences are SGHTA and FQGNSA. CDR3 region: CASSFSGGAETQYF. The CDR3 coding sequence is TGTGCCAGCAGCTTTTCGGGGGGGGCGGAGACCCAGTACTTC.

This clone was seen a single time. The chain is built from TRBV5-5 and TRBJ2-2, with D tentatively TRBD2 (5 bases). This CDR3 region has 17 residues. Germline assignment: CDR1 SGHKS and CDR2 YYEKEE (reference sequence). The germline V and J ends were trimmed by 3 bases and 4 bases, with 19 bases remaining between them. In nucleotides, the CDR3 is TGTGCCAGCAGCTCACGAGGGAGCGGTGGAATCACCGGGGAGCTGTTTTTT. Translating gives CASSSRGSGGITGELFF.

The chain carries TRBV3-1 (or the pseudogene TRBV3-2) and TRBJ2-2; maybe TRBD2 (5 bases). Germline V CDR1 and CDR2: LGHDT, YNNKEL (reference sequence). The ends were cut back, 1 base at V and 6 bases at J, with 6 bases in the middle. CDR3 length: 13 residues. CDR3 loop: CASSQAAAGELFF. The CDR3 region has the DNA TGTGCCAGCAGCCAAGCAGCGGCCGGGGAGCTGTTTTTT.

The CDR3 DNA reads TGTGCCAGCACAACCGGGACTACGGAATACGAGCAGTACTTC. Encoded protein: CASTTGTTEYEQYF. The genes are TRBV2 and TRBJ2-7; 7 bases line up with TRBD2. Germline lookup yields CDR1 SNHLY and CDR2 FYNNEI. J was trimmed by 4 bases and V by 7 bases; bases with no gene match: 10. The CDR3 totals 14 residues.

The gene calls are TRBV7-2 and TRBJ1-6; D is ambiguous. V lost 2 bases, J lost 9 bases, and 14 bases lay in between. The CDR3 runs 15 residues. Germline V CDR1 and CDR2: SGHTA, FQGNSA. CDR3: CASSLSLSKTSPLHF. As DNA, the CDR3 is TGTGCCAGCAGCTTAAGTCTAAGTAAAACTTCACCCCTCCACTTT.

This clone was recorded once. CDR3 nucleotides: TGCGCCAGCAGCCAAGGACAGGGGACCGGGGAGCTGTTTTTT. Translation gives CASSQGQGTGELFF. This chain links TRBV4-3 with TRBJ2-2, with 8 bases that match TRBD1. The trim removed 1 base at V and 5 bases at J, leaving 0 bases unmatched. Germline V lookup: CDR1 LGHNA, CDR2 YSLEER. The CDR3 has 14 residues.

The rearrangement joins TRBV18 to TRBJ1-1, with D maybe TRBD1 (5 bases). CDR1 and CDR2 from the germline V gene are KGHSH and LQKENI. Trimming left V 6 bases short and J 4 bases short, with 18 bases between. CDR3 length equals 15 residues. CDR3 sequence reads: CASSPLGGGGTEAFF. The CDR3 DNA sequence: TGTGCCAGCTCGCCCTTGGGTGGGGGGGGCACTGAAGCTTTCTTT.

The rearrangement uses TRBV28 and TRBJ2-7, with 10 bases lining up with TRBD1. V gave up 6 bases and J gave up 3 bases; unmatched junction bases: 17. CDR3 length: 18 amino acids. The germline V gene has CDR1 MDHEN and CDR2 SYDVKM. The CDR3 loop reads CASSPGTGAPAYIYEQYF. DNA for the CDR3: TGTGCCAGCAGCCCTGGGACAGGGGCCCCCGCGTACATCTACGAGCAGTACTTC. Full variable domain (rest looked up from reference TRBV28 and TRBJ2-7): DVKVTQSSRYLVKRTGEKVFLECVQDMDHENMFWYRQDPGLGLRLIYFSYDVKMKEKGDIPEGYSVSREKKERFSLILESASTNQTSMYLCASSPGTGAPAYIYEQYFGPGTRLTVT.

The chain recombines TRBV11-2 with TRBJ1-4; perhaps TRBD1 as D (5 bases). CDR3 size: 15 residues. Trimming shortened V by 4 bases and J by 1 base, and 10 bases separated the two germline ends. Germline assignment: CDR1 SGHAT and CDR2 FQNNGV. The CDR3 nucleotides read TGTGCCAGCAGCTGGGCGGGGGGAACTAATGAAAAACTGTTTTTT. This sequence encodes CASSWAGGTNEKLFF.

The CDR3 DNA follows: TGTGCCAGCAAACAGGGGGATCGGCCCCAGCATTTT. It encodes CASKQGDRPQHF. The chain is built from TRBV28 and TRBJ1-5, with 8 bases that match TRBD1. V was pared by 7 bases and J by 9 bases, with 5 bases of the junction left unmatched. This CDR3 is 12 amino acids long. Per the germline V gene, CDR1 is MDHEN and CDR2 is SYDVKM.

This chain joins TRBV28 and TRBJ2-1; 8 nucleotides align to TRBD1. CDR1 and CDR2 (germline): MDHEN, SYDVKM. This CDR3 has 14 residues. After removal of 4 bases from V and 7 bases from J, the junction contained 6 bases not matched to a gene. In DNA, the CDR3 is TGTGCCAGCAGTTCAGGGGGCGAGTATAATGAGCAGTTCTTC. Translating it yields CASSSGGEYNEQFF.

This rearrangement joins TRBV3-1 (or the pseudogene TRBV3-2) to TRBJ1-2; 9 nucleotides line up with TRBD1. CDR1 and CDR2 from the germline V gene are LGHDT and YNNKEL (reference sequence). The CDR3 contains 15 residues. Trimming removed 4 bases from V and 2 bases from J; junction bases left unmatched: 5. The CDR3 DNA reads as TGTGCCAGCAGCCCCCGGGGACAGGGCAACTATGGCTACACCTTC. This gives the protein CASSPRGQGNYGYTF.